This note documents a single TCR beta chain sequence. Its antigen is still unknown. This entry is derived from a study of PD-1 blockade in classical Hodgkin lymphoma. Relapse was seen in all patients after autologous stem cell transplantation, and brentuximab vedotin exposure was variable. Some clones are missing from TCRdb's copy, which holds only in-frame ones; the method was immunoSEQ multiplex PCR. Of 120,000 to 150,000 clones listed, about 81% are singletons. J lost 2 bases, V lost 9 bases, and 7 bases had no gene match. Looked up from germline, CDR1 is ENHRY and CDR2 is SYGVKD. This CDR3 region has 14 residues. General observations from the study: Patients with a complete response exhibited baseline diversity comparable to newly diagnosed patients. Newly diagnosed patients had baseline TCR diversity that was reportedly lower than that of healthy donors.

Sample: peripheral blood mononuclear cells (PBMCs), taken before the second cycle of nivolumab. The chain joins TRBV10-3 to TRBJ2-3; 8 bases fit TRBD1. This sequence was found in a human donor with classical Hodgkin lymphoma. The CDR3 region has the DNA TGTGCCATTACAAGACAGGGGACCACAGATACGCAGTATTTT. It specifies CAITRQGTTDTQYF.